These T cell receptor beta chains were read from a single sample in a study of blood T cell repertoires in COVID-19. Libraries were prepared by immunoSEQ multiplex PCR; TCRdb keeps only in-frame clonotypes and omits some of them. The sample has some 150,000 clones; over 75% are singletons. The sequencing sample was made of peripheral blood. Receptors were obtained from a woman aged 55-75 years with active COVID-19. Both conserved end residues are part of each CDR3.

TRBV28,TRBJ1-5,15,CASSSLLGGSQPQHF
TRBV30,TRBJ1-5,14,CAFRDRGFNQPQHF
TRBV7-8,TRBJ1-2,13,CASSPNEQYGYTF
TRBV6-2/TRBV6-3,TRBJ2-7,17,CASSKTSGRAHSYEQYF
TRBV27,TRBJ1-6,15,CASSLLGQGHSPLHF
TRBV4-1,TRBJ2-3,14,CASSPDSLTDTQYF
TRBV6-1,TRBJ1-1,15,CASSDPTGFGTEAFF
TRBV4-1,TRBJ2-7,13,CASSQEPSYEQYF
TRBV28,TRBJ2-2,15,CASSLSGGYTGELFF
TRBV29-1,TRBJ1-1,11,CSARQGIEAFF
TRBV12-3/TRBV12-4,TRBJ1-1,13,CASSQPGRSEAFF
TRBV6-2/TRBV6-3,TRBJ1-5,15,CASSYGGGAGQPQHF
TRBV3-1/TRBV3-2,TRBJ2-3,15,CASSVREVGPDTQYF
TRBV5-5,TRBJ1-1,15,CASSWGGTLNTEAFF
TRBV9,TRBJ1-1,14,CASSRQMQNTEAFF
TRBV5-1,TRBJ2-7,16,CASSLVTTGESYEQYF
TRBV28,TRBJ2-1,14,CASSFGGRVNEQFF
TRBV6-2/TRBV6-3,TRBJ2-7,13,CASSLTGVQEQYF
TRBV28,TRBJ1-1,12,CASSPVVAEAFF
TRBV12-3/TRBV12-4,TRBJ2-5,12,CASSPPRETQYF
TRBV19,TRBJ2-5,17,CASSSGASGSGEQTQYF
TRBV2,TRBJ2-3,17,CASFWGLGLAGGNTQYF
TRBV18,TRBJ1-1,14,CASSPESGYTEAFF
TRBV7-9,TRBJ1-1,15,CASSRRTKEDTEAFF
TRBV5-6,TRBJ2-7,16,CASSFAFPIPSDEQYF
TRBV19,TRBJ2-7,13,CASRGLGEYEQYF
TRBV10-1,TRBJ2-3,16,CASSDRTSGIVYTQYF
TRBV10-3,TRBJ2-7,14,CAISGGTSLGEQYF
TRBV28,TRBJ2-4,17,CASSPGFLYAPGNIQYF
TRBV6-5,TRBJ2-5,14,CASSYGTSKETQYF
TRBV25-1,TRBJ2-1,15,CASSVHRGRLNEQFF